This TCR beta chain is from a study of PD-L1 blockade in urothelial cancer. On the study more broadly: In 2014 therapy began: atezolizumab 1,200 mg intravenously every 3 weeks. Median T cell yield per blood sample was over 140,000 cells.

V dropped 3 bases and J dropped 5 bases, with 28 bases sitting between them. Germline V lookup: CDR1 SGHRS, CDR2 YFSETQ. This CDR3 contains 19 residues. TCRdb's copy holds only in-frame clones and misses some; the assay was immunoSEQ multiplex PCR. In the table there are more than 85,000 clones, 90% to 95% of which are singletons. The genes are TRBV5-1 and TRBJ2-3; maybe TRBD1 (5 bases). This clonotype was sampled from a woman over 75 with urothelial cancer. The sample consisted of PBMCs, taken around atezolizumab (anti-PD-L1) treatment. CDR3 sequence (DNA): TGCGCCAGCAGCTGGGTGGGGCGAGACAGCCCTATCTGGGGAGATACGCAGTATTTT. It is translated as CASSWVGRDSPIWGDTQYF.